The entry below describes one T cell receptor (beta chain). The antigen is unknown. This entry belongs to a study of cytomegalovirus exposure and HLA in healthy donors. Overall study context: An early release of data contained 80 million to 85 million unique TCRs, which came from HLA-typed donors.

V shed 4 bases and J 4 bases; nucleotides not matched to a gene: 6. The V gene's germline CDR1 is LGHNA and CDR2 YSLEER. This CDR3 spans 15 amino acids. The PCR made use of 60 Vbeta and 13 Jbeta primers. Measured with immunoSEQ multiplex PCR; TCRdb has only the in-frame clones, and not every one. This table holds about 180,000 clones, around 75% found once. General study results and limits: In an earlier analysis, productive rearrangement rates for most beta V segments clustered near 87% or 30%.

The source is a male donor in good health and CMV-seronegative. Material: PBMCs. V gene TRBV4-3 combines with J gene TRBJ2-1; TRBD2 aligns across 8 bases. CDR3 in DNA: TGCGCCAGCAGCCCCGTAGCGGGAACATACAATGAGCAGTTCTTC. This gives the protein CASSPVAGTYNEQFF.